This entry is about one T cell receptor (beta chain). Its target is not known. This CDR3 contains 14 residues. The V segment lost 4 bases and the J segment 7 bases; nucleotides outside the gene matches: 9. Germline-derived CDR1 and CDR2 are SGHDT and YYEEEE. With a J-beta primer mix and a sample-barcoded 5' primer, a second PCR ran about 6 to 11 cycles. A minimum of 3 million CDR3-containing paired-end reads was obtained for each sample. One entry per CDR3 protein, called by TCRdb with MiXCR from the 5' RACE reads. The top ten clones hold around 18% of a sample with fewer than 1,000,000 distinct CDR3 sequences, roughly 44% of them seen once. These data belong to a study of blood T cells in healthy people across ages. General study findings and limits: Fewer expanded clones and more diversity marked long-lived versus aged donors. Roughly linear declines in TCR beta diversity per million T cells occurred with age. The unsorted PBMCs prevented any conclusive comparison of naive versus antigen-experienced cells.

V usage is TRBV5-6 and J usage is TRBJ2-5, with 8 bases matching TRBD1. Specimen: blood. The clonotype originates from a man in his sixties in good health. The CDR3 DNA follows: TGTGCCAGCAGCCAGACAGGGGCCAGGGCGACCCAGTACTTC. Protein product: CASSQTGARATQYF.